Following are 21 T cell receptor beta chains from one sample sequenced in a study of cytomegalovirus exposure and HLA in healthy donors. This PCR relied on a set of 60 Vbeta primers and 13 Jbeta primers. Using immunoSEQ multiplex PCR, the repertoire was profiled, and TCRdb retains in-frame clones only, with some absent. This table has roughly 140,000 clones, around three quarters appearing once. The sequenced material came from PBMCs. The receptors were sampled from a man aged 40-49 years in good health and CMV-seropositive.

This clone was picked up a small number of times. The chain has TRBV2 and TRBJ2-7; a weak D match, TRBD1 (5 bases). In germline, CDR1 is SNHLY, CDR2 FYNNEI. The ends were cut back, 4 bases at V and 4 bases at J, with 17 bases in the middle. This CDR3 has 15 amino acids. CDR3 DNA: TGTGCCAGCAGTGCCCAGGGTCAGTTCGCTTACGAGCAGTACTTC. Encoded protein: CASSAQGQFAYEQYF.

The chain joins TRBV9 to TRBJ2-1, with 8 bases identical to TRBD2. The CDR3 runs to 18 residues. Germline CDR1 reads SGDLS; CDR2 reads YYNGEE. The junction had 13 bases not matched to a gene; V was cut back by 4 bases and J by 1 base. The CDR3 loop is CASSTRGSGMGSYNEQFF. The CDR3 DNA is TGTGCCAGCAGCACCCGGGGTAGCGGGATGGGGTCCTACAATGAGCAGTTCTTC.

The CDR3 protein is CASSAEIGQGGSYEQYF. DNA for the CDR3: TGTGCCAGCAGCGCCGAGATAGGACAGGGTGGGTCCTACGAGCAGTACTTC. V gene TRBV5-4 combines with J gene TRBJ2-7, with TRBD1 identical over 8 bases. Trimming took 4 bases from V and 1 from J; bases not matched to a gene: 13. This CDR3 is 17 amino acids long. Germline V lookup: CDR1 SGHNT, CDR2 YYREEE (reference sequence).

This clone was detected only once. The genes are TRBV27 and TRBJ2-5, with 9 bases that match TRBD2. CDR1 and CDR2 from the germline V gene are MNHEY and SMNVEV (reference sequence). Germline trimming cut 2 bases from V and 6 bases from J; bases unmatched to any gene: 4. The CDR3 loop spans 14 amino acids. The CDR3 coding sequence is TGTGCCAGCAGTTTAGTGCGGGAGGGCAAGACCCAGTACTTC. Amino acid sequence: CASSLVREGKTQYF.

The chain carries TRBV7-9 and TRBJ1-1, with a weak D call TRBD1 (6 bases). CDR3 length: 14 residues. The germline gives CDR1 SEHNR, CDR2 FQNEAQ (reference sequence). The V end lost 5 bases, the J end lost 4 bases, and 14 bases lay between the germline ends. CDR3: CASSAGGGVTEAFF. The CDR3, as DNA: TGTGCCAGCAGCGCAGGAGGGGGGGTCACTGAAGCTTTCTTT.

This sequence joins TRBV11-3 and TRBJ2-7, with D possibly being TRBD2 (6 bases). The germline V and J ends were trimmed by 5 bases and 0 bases, with 11 bases remaining between them. The CDR3 totals 14 residues. CDR1 is SGHNT and CDR2 is YENEEA in the germline V gene. CDR3 region: CASSLTSNSYEQYF. In nucleotides, the CDR3 is TGTGCCAGCAGCCTAACTAGCAACTCCTACGAGCAGTACTTC.

This chain connects TRBV29-1 to TRBJ1-2; the match to TRBD1 covers 11 bases. There are 16 residues in the CDR3. Per the germline V gene, CDR1 is SQVTM and CDR2 is ANQGSEA. Trimming at V came to 7 bases and at J to 6 bases, leaving 16 bases not matched to a gene. The chain's CDR3 is CSAPAAGTGGINGYTF. In DNA, the CDR3 is TGCAGCGCCCCCGCCGCCGGGACAGGGGGAATTAATGGCTACACCTTC.

This clone showed up just once. The V call is TRBV7-6, the J call TRBJ2-7, with 8 bases matching TRBD1. Unmatched junction bases numbered 9, after V lost 6 bases and J lost 2 bases. Germline V gene lookup returns CDR1 SGHVS and CDR2 FNYEAQ. The CDR3 is 15 amino acids. The CDR3 loop reads CASSQIVDRAYEQYF. The CDR3 bases are TGTGCCAGCAGTCAGATCGTGGACAGGGCCTACGAGCAGTACTTC.

The rearrangement joins TRBV19 to TRBJ2-7, with TRBD2 identical over 14 bases. This CDR3 region has 17 residues. Trimming at V came to 1 base and at J to 0 bases, leaving 2 bases not matched to a gene. Per germline, CDR1 LNHDA and CDR2 SQIVND (reference sequence). In nucleotides, the CDR3 is TGTGCCAGTAGTATAGCCGGGACTAGCGGGAGCTCCTACGAGCAGTACTTC. Its translation: CASSIAGTSGSSYEQYF.

The V gene is TRBV6-6, the J gene TRBJ2-7; TRBD1 matches at 7 bases. The V and J ends lost 5 bases and 2 bases, in that order; junction bases with no gene match: 3. Germline values: CDR1 MNHNY, CDR2 SVGAGI (reference sequence). The CDR3 has 13 amino acids. The CDR3 loop is CASSRTGAYEQYF. As DNA, the CDR3 is TGTGCCAGCAGTCGGACAGGAGCCTACGAGCAGTACTTC.

The V call is TRBV19, the J call TRBJ2-1; 8 bases fit TRBD2. Germline trimming cut 5 bases from V and 8 bases from J; bases unmatched to any gene: 5. This CDR3 spans 13 amino acids. Germline V CDR1 and CDR2: LNHDA, SQIVND (reference sequence). Written as DNA, the CDR3 is TGTGCCAGTAGTTTGTGGACTAGCCATGAGCAGTTCTTC. It specifies CASSLWTSHEQFF.

The rearrangement links TRBV5-1 to TRBJ2-7, with 13 bases that match TRBD2. V lost 1 base, J lost 1 base, and 5 bases stayed unmatched. In germline, CDR1 is SGHRS, CDR2 YFSETQ. This CDR3 has 17 amino acids. CDR3 coding DNA: TGCGCCAGCAGCTTGACCATGACTAGCGGGGGGTCCTACGAGCAGTACTTC. Its translation: CASSLTMTSGGSYEQYF.

The CDR3, as DNA: TGTGCCAGTAGTATGGTGAACAGGGGGCGCGATGGAAACACCATATATTTT. This codes for CASSMVNRGRDGNTIYF. The rearrangement links TRBV19 to TRBJ1-3; 9 bases are shared with TRBD1. V trimming: 3 bases; J trimming: 3 bases; junction bases outside the gene matches: 9. This CDR3 is built from 17 residues. CDR1 is LNHDA and CDR2 is SQIVND in the germline V gene (reference sequence). Looking up the rest from reference TRBV19 and TRBJ1-3 gives the full variable domain: DGGITQSPKYLFRKEGQNVTLSCEQNLNHDAMYWYRQDPGQGLRLIYYSQIVNDFQKGDIAEGYSVSREKKESFPLTVTSAQKNPTAFYLCASSMVNRGRDGNTIYFGEGSWLTVV.

V gene TRBV2 combines with J gene TRBJ2-3; 8 bases fit TRBD2. The length of the CDR3 is 13 residues. V was pared by 9 bases and J by 0 bases, with 2 bases of the junction left unmatched. Looked up from germline, CDR1 is SNHLY and CDR2 is FYNNEI. CDR3 nucleotides: TGTGCCAGGCGGGGGGACAGCACAGATACGCAGTATTTT. It encodes CARRGDSTDTQYF.

The chain combines TRBV5-1 with TRBJ2-5, with TRBD1 identical over 11 bases. CDR1 and CDR2 from the germline V gene are SGHRS and YFSETQ. This CDR3 spans 16 amino acids. V was clipped by 5 bases and J by 5 bases; unmatched bases: 11. This CDR3 is CASSTGQGAPGETQYF. The CDR3 nucleotides are TGCGCCAGCAGTACCGGACAGGGGGCGCCGGGGGAGACCCAGTACTTC.

The chain carries TRBV5-1 and TRBJ1-1, with D unresolved. CDR1 is SGHRS and CDR2 is YFSETQ in the germline V gene. This CDR3 has 13 amino acids. Trimming shortened V by 1 base and J by 3 bases, and 7 bases separated the two germline ends. The CDR3 bases are TGCGCCAGCAGCTTGAATCAGTACACTGAAGCTTTCTTT. Protein sequence: CASSLNQYTEAFF.

This chain links TRBV2 with TRBJ2-3; TRBD1 matches at 11 bases. Losses at the gene ends were 3 bases for V and 2 bases for J; bases not matched to a gene: 1. This CDR3 comprises 15 residues. Germline V lookup: CDR1 SNHLY, CDR2 FYNNEI. In DNA form, the CDR3 reads TGTGCCAGCAGTGAGGGACAGGGGGACACAGATACGCAGTATTTT. Its protein is CASSEGQGDTDTQYF.

The chain employs TRBV10-3 and TRBJ2-1; 8 bases are shared with TRBD1. Unmatched junction bases numbered 5, after V lost 5 bases and J lost 2 bases. Per germline, CDR1 ENHRY and CDR2 SYGVKD. CDR3 length: 15 residues. The CDR3 protein is CAISQGAFPYNEQFF. The CDR3 DNA reads TGTGCCATCAGTCAGGGGGCCTTTCCCTACAATGAGCAGTTCTTC.

This chain connects TRBV5-1 to TRBJ1-1, with D unresolved. The CDR3 length is 13 residues. Trimming took 6 bases from V and 2 from J, leaving 11 bases between them. Germline V gene lookup returns CDR1 SGHRS and CDR2 YFSETQ. The CDR3 DNA sequence: TGCGCCAGCAAAATCGGGGTTAACACTGAAGCTTTCTTT. Its protein is CASKIGVNTEAFF.

The chain employs TRBV9 and TRBJ2-3, with 8 bases that match TRBD1. The germline V gene has CDR1 SGDLS and CDR2 YYNGEE. J lost 0 bases, V lost 0 bases, and 3 bases had no gene match. The CDR3 is 16 amino acids. The CDR3 bases are TGTGCCAGCAGCGTAGGACAGGGGAAGAGCACAGATACGCAGTATTTT. It yields the protein CASSVGQGKSTDTQYF.

This rearrangement joins TRBV30 to TRBJ1-1, with 8 bases that match TRBD1. This CDR3 is 15 amino acids long. V trimming: 0 bases; J trimming: 2 bases; junction bases outside the gene matches: 5. CDR1 is GTSNPN, CDR2 SVGIG, per germline (reference sequence). CDR3 coding DNA: TGTGCCTGGAGTGTCCAGGGGGCAAGTAACACTGAAGCTTTCTTT. Protein sequence: CAWSVQGASNTEAFF.